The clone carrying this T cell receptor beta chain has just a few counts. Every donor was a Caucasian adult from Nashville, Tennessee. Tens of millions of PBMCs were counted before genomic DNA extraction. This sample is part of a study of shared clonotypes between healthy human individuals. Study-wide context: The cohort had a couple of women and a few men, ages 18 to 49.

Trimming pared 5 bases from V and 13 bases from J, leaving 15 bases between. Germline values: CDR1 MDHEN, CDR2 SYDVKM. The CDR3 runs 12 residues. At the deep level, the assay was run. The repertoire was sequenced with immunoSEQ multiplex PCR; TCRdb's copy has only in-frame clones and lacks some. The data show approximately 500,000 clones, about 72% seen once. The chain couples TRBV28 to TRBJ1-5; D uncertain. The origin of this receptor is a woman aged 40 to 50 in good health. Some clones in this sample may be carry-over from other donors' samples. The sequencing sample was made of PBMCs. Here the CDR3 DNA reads TGTGCCAGCAGTGAAGTGGGGAGCGGTCAGCATTTT. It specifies CASSEVGSGQHF.